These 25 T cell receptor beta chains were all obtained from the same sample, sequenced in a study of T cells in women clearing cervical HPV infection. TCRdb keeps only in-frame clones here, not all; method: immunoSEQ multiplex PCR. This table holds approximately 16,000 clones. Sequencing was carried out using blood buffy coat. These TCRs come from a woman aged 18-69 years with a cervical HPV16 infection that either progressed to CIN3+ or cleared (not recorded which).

The DNA read from the CDR3 is TGCAGTGCTAGAGGACAGGTTAACTATGGC. Translating it yields CSARGQVNYG. The CDR3 as a whole reads CSARGQVNYGYTF. V usage is TRBV20-1 and J usage is TRBJ1-2; D is perhaps TRBD1 (6 bases). The read falls 3 residues short of the CDR3 end, and the missing part is taken from the germline J gene. Trimming left V 1 base short and J 1 base short, with 7 bases between. Looked up from germline, CDR1 is DFQATT and CDR2 is SNEGSKA (reference sequence). The CDR3 length is 13 residues.

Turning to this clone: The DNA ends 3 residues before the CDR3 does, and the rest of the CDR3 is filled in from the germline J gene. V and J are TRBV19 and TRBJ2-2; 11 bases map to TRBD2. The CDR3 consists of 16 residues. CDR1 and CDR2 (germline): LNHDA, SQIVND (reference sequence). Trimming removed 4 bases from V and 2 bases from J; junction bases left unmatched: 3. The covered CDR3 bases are TGTGCCAGTAGTACGGGACTAGCGGATAACACCGGGGAG. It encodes CASSTGLADNTGE. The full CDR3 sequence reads CASSTGLADNTGELFF.

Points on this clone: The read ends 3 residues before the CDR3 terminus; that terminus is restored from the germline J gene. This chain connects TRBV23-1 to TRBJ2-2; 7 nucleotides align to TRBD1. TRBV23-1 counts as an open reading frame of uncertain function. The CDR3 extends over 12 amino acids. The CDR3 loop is CASGGQTEKLFF. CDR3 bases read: TGCGCCAGCGGGGGACAGACGGAAAAG.

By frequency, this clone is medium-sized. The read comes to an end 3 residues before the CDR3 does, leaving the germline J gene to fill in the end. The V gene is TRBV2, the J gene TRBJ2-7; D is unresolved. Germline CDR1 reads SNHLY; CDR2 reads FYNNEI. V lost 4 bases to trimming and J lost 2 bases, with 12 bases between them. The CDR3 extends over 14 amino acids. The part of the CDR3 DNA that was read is TGTGCCAGCAGTGTTAATGTCTTCCCCTACGAG. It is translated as CASSVNVFPYE. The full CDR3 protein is CASSVNVFPYEQYF.

The sequenced part of the CDR3 DNA is TGTGCCAGTAGTGAAAGGGCTAGCACAGATACG. Its translation is CASSERASTDT. The complete CDR3 reads CASSERASTDTQYF. The chain is built from TRBV19 and TRBJ2-3; no reliable D call. Coverage ceases 3 residues before the CDR3 finishes, and the germline J gene fills in the end. This CDR3 comprises 14 residues. Trimming removed 5 bases from V and 0 bases from J, with 9 bases in between. Per the germline V gene, CDR1 is LNHDA and CDR2 is SQIVND (reference sequence). The variable domain in full, completed from reference TRBV19 and TRBJ2-3, reads DGGITQSPKYLFRKEGQNVTLSCEQNLNHDAMYWYRQDPGQGLRLIYYSQIVNDFQKGDIAEGYSVSREKKESFPLTVTSAQKNPTAFYLCASSERASTDTQYFGPGTRLTVL.

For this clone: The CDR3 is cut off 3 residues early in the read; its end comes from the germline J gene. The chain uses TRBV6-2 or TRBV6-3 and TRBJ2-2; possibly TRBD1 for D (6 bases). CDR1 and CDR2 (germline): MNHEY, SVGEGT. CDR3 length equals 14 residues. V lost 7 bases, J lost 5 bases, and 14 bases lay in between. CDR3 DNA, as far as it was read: TGTGCCAGCAATGACAGGTCGGGGACCGGGGAG. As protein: CASNDRSGTGE. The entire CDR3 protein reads CASNDRSGTGELFF.

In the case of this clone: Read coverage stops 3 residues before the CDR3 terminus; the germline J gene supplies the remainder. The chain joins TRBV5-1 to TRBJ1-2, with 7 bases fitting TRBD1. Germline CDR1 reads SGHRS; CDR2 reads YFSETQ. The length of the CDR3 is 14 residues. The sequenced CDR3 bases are TGCGCCAGCAGTGAGGGGACAGCCACCTCCGGC. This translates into CASSEGTATSG. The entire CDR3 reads CASSEGTATSGYTF.

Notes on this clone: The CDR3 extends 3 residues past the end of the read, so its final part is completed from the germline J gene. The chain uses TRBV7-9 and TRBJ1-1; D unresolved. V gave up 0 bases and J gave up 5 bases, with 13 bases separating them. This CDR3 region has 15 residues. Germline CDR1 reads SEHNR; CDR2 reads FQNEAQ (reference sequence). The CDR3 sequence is CASSLAHRERTEAFF. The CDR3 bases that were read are TGTGCCAGCAGCTTAGCCCACAGAGAACGGACTGAA.

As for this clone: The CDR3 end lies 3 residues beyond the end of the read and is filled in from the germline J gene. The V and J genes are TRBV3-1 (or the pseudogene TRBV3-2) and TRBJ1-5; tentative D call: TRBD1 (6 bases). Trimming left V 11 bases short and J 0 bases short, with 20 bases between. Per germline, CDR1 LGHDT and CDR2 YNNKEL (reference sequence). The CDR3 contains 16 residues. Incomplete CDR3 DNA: TGTGCCCGACCTTGGACAGACATCTATAGCAATCAGCCC. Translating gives CARPWTDIYSNQP. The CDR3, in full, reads CARPWTDIYSNQPQHF.

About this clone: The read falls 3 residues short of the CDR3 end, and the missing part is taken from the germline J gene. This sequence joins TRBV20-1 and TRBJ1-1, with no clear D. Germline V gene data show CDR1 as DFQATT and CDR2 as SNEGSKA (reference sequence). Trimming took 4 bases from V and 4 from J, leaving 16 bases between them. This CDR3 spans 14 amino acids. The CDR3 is CSAKGLGLATEAFF. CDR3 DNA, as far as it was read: TGCAGTGCTAAGGGTTTGGGTTTGGCCACTGAA.

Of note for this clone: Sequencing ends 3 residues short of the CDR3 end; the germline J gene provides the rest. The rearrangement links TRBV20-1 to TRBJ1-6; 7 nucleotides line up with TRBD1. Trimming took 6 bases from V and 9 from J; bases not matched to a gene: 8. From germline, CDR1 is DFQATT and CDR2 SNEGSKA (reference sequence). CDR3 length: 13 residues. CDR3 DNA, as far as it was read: TGCAGTGCCGCCCTACAGGGGAGTTCACCC. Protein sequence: CSAALQGSSP. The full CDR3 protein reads CSAALQGSSPLHF.

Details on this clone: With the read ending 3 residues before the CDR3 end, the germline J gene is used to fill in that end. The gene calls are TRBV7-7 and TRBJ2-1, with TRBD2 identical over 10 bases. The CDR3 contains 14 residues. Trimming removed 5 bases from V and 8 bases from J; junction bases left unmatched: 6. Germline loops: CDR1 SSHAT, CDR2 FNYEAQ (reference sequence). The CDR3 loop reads CASSKGLATHEQFF. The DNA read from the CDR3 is TGTGCCAGCAGCAAGGGACTAGCGACCCATGAG.

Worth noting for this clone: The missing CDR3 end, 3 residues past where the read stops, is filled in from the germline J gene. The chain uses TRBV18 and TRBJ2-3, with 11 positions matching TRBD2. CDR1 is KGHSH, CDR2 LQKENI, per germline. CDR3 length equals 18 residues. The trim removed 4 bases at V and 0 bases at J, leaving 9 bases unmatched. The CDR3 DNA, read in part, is TGTGCCAGCTCACAGGCCCCGGGACTAGCGGCTAGCACAGATACG. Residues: CASSQAPGLAASTDT. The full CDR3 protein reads CASSQAPGLAASTDTQYF.

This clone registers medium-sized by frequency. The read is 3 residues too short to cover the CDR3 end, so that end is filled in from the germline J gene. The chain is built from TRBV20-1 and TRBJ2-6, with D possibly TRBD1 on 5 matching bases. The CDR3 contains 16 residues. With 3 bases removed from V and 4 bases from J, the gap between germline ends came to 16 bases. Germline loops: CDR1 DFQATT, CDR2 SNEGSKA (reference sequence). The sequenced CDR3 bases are TGCAGTGCTAGTACTGGTTCAGGGTCGGGGGCCAACGTC. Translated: CSASTGSGSGANV. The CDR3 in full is CSASTGSGSGANVLTF.

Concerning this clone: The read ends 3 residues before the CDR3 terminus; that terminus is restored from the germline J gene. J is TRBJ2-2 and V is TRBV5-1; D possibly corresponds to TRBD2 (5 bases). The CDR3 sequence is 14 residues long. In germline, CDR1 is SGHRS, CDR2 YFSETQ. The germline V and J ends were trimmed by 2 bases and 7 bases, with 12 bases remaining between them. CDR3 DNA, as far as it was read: TGCGCCAGCAGCTTTGGAGTTGAGGGCGGGGAG. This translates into CASSFGVEGGE. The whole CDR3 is CASSFGVEGGELFF.

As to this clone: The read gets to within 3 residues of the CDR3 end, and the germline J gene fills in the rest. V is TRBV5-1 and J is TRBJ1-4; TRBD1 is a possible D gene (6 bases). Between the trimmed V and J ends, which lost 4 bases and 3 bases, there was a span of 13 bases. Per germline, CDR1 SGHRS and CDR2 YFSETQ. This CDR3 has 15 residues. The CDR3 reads CASSPSDRPNEKLFF. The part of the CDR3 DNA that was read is TGCGCCAGCAGCCCTTCAGACAGGCCTAATGAAAAA. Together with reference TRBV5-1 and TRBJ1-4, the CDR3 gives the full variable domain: KAGVTQTPRYLIKTRGQQVTLSCSPISGHRSVSWYQQTPGQGLQFLFEYFSETQRNKGNFPGRFSGRQFSNSRSEMNVSTLELGDSALYLCASSPSDRPNEKLFFGSGTQLSVL.

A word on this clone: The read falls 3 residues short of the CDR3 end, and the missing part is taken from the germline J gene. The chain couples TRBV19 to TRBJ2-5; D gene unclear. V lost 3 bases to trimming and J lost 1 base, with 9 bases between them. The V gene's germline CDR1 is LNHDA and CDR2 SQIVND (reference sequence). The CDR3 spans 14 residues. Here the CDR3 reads CASSILGPQETQYF. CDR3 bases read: TGTGCCAGTAGTATTTTGGGCCCCCAAGAGACC.

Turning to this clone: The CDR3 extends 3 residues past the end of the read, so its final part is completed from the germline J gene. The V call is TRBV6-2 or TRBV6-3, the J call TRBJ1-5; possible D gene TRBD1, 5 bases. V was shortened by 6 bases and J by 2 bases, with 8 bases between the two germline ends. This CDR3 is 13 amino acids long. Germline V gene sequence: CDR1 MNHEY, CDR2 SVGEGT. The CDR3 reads CASSRDGNQPQHF. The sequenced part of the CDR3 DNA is TGTGCCAGCAGCAGGGATGGCAATCAGCCC.

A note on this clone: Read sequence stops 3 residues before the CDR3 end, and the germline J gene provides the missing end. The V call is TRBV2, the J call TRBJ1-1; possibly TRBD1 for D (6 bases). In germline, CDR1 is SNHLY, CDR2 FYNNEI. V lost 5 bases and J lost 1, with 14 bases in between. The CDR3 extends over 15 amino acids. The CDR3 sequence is CASSLLGGGNTEAFF. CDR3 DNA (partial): TGTGCCAGCAGTCTATTAGGGGGGGGGAACACTGAA.

CDR3 DNA (partial): TGCAGTGCTAGTTACAGGGGACTCGGGATAGGAAAGGGTGCTTACAATGAG. It is translated as CSASYRGLGIGKGAYNE. The entire CDR3 is CSASYRGLGIGKGAYNEQFF. V gene TRBV20-1 combines with J gene TRBJ2-1; weak D call: TRBD1 (7 bases). The CDR3 goes on 3 residues after the read ends, and that part is filled in from the germline J gene. V was cut by 3 bases and J by 4 bases, with 31 bases left in between. The CDR3 consists of 20 residues. Germline CDR1 and CDR2: DFQATT and SNEGSKA (reference sequence).

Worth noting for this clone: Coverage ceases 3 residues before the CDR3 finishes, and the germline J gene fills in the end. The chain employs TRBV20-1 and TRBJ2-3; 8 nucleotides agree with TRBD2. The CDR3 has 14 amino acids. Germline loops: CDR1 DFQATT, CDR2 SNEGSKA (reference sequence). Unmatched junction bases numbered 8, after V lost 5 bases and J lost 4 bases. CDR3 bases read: TGCAGTGCTCCAAGGACTAGCTTCCCAGATACG. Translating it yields CSAPRTSFPDT. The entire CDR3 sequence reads CSAPRTSFPDTQYF.

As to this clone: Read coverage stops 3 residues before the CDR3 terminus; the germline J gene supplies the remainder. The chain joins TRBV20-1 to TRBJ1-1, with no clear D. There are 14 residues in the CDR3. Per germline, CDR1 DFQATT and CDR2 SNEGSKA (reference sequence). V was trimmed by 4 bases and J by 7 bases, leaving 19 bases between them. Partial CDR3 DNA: TGCAGTGCTATCAACCCACGGGTTGGCCTTGAA. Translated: CSAINPRVGLE. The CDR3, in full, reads CSAINPRVGLEAFF.

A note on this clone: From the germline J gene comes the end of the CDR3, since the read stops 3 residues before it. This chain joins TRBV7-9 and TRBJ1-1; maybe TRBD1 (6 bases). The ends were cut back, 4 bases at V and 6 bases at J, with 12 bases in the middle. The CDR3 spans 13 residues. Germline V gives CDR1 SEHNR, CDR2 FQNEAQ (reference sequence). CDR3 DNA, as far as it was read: TGTGCCAGCAGCTACGCAGGGGTTCCTGAA. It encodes CASSYAGVPE. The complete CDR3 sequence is CASSYAGVPEAFF.

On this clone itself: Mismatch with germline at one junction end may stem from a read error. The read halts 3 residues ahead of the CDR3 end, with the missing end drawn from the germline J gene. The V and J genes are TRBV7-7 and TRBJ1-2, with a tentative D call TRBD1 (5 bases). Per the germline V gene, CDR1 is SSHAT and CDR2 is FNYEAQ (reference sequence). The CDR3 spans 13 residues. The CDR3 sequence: CASSLGLSDTYTF. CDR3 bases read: TGTGCTAGCAGCTTGGGACTGTCAGATACC.

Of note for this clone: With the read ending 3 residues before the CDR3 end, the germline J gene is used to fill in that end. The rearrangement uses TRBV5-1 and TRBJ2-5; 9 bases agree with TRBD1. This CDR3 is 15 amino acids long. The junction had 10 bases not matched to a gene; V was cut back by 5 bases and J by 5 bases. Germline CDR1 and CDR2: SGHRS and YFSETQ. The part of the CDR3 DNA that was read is TGCGCCAGCAGTGGGCCTACAGGGGGCCGGGAGACC. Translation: CASSGPTGGRET. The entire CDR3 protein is CASSGPTGGRETQYF. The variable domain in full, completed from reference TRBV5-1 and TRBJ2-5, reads KAGVTQTPRYLIKTRGQQVTLSCSPISGHRSVSWYQQTPGQGLQFLFEYFSETQRNKGNFPGRFSGRQFSNSRSEMNVSTLELGDSALYLCASSGPTGGRETQYFGPGTRLLVL.